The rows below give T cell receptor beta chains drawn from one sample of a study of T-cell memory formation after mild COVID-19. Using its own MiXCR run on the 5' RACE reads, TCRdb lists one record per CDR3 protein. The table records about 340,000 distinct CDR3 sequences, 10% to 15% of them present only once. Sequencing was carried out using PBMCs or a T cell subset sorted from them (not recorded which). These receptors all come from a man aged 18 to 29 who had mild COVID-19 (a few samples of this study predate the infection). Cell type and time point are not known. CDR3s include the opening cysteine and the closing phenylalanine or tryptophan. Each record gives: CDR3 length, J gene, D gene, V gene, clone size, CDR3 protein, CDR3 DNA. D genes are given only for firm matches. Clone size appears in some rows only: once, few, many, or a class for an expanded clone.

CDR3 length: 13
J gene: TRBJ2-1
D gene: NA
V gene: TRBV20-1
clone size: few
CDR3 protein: CSARADKDNEQFF
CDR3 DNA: TGCAGTGCTAGAGCCGACAAGGACAATGAGCAGTTCTTC

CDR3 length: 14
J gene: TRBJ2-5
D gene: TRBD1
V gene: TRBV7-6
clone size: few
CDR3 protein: CASGYRGLGETQYF
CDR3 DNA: TGTGCCAGCGGTTACAGGGGGCTAGGGGAGACCCAGTACTTC

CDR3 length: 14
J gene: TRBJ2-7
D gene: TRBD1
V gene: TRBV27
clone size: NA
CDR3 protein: CASRIQGRFGEQYF
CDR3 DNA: TGTGCCAGCAGGATACAGGGGCGCTTTGGGGAGCAGTACTTC

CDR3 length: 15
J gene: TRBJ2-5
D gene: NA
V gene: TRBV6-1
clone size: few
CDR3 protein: CASLTTWAGPETQYF
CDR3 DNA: TGTGCCAGCCTCACAACGTGGGCGGGGCCAGAGACCCAGTACTTC

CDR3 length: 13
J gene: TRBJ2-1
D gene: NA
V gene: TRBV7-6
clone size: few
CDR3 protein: CASSPSPGNEQFF
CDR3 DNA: TGTGCCAGCAGCCCTAGTCCGGGGAATGAGCAGTTCTTC

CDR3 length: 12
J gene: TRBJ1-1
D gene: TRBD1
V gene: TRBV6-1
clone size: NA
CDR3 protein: CASNRDRELPFF
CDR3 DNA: TGTGCCAGCAACCGGGACAGGGAACTTCCTTTCTTT

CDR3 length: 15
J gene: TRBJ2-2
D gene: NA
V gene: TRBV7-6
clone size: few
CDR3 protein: CASSPGSGQSGELFF
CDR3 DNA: TGTGCCAGCAGCCCTGGAAGCGGACAGAGCGGGGAGCTGTTTTTT

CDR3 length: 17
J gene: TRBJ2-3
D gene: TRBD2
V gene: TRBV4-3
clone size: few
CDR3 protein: CASSQDPGLAGRDTQYF
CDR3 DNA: TGCGCCAGCAGCCAAGACCCAGGACTAGCGGGGAGGGACACGCAGTATTTT

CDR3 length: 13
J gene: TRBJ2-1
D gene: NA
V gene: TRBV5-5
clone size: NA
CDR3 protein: CASSLTTYNEQFF
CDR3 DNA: TGTGCCAGCAGCTTGACCACCTACAATGAGCAGTTCTTC

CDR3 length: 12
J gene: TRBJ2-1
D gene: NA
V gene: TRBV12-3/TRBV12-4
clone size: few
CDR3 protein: CASRGATGEQFF
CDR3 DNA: TGTGCCAGCAGAGGGGCTACGGGGGAGCAGTTCTTC

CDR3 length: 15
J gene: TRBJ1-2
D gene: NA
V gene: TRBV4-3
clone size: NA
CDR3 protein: CASSQEFKGSGGYTF
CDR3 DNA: TGCGCCAGCAGCCAAGAGTTTAAGGGATCCGGTGGCTACACCTTC

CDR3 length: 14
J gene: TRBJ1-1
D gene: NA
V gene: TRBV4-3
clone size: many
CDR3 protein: CASSHRTANTEAFF
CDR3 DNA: TGCGCCAGCAGCCACCGGACAGCGAACACTGAAGCTTTCTTT

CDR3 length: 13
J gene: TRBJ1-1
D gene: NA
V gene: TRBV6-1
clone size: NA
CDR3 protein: CASRWGTSAEAFF
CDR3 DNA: TGTGCCAGCAGATGGGGGACGTCCGCTGAAGCTTTCTTT

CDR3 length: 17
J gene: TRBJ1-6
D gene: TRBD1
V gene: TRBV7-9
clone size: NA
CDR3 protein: CASSLGYGTGVNSPLHF
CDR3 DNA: TGTGCCAGCAGCTTAGGATATGGGACAGGGGTAAATTCACCCCTCCACTTT

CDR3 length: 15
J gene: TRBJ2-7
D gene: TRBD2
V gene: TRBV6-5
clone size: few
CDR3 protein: CASSYSAGGWYEQYF
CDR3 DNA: TGTGCCAGCAGTTACTCGGCGGGGGGGTGGTACGAGCAGTACTTC

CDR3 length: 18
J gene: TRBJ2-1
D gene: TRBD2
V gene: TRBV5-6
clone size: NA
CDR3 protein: CASSATGTSGGAYNEQFF
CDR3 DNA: TGTGCCAGCAGCGCGACCGGGACTAGCGGGGGGGCCTACAATGAGCAGTTCTTC

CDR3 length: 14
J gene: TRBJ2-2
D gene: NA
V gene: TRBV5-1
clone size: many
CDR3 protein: CASSLRRPTGELFF
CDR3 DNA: TGCGCCAGCAGCTTACGGCGTCCCACCGGGGAGCTGTTTTTT

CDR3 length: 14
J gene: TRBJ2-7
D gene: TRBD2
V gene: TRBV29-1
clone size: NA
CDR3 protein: CSVEELAGPYEQYF
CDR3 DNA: TGCAGCGTTGAAGAACTAGCGGGGCCTTACGAGCAGTACTTC

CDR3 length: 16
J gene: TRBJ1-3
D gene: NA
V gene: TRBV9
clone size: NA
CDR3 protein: CASSVIPQSSGNTIYF
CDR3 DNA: TGTGCCAGCAGCGTTATTCCCCAGAGCTCTGGAAACACCATATATTTT

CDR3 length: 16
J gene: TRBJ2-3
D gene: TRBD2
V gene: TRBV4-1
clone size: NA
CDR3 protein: CASSQDREGQFATQYF
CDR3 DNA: TGCGCCAGCAGCCAAGATCGGGAGGGCCAATTCGCTACGCAGTATTTT

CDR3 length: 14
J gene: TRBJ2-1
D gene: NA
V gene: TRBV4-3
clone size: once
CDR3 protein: CASSQRSRSDEQFF
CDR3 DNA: TGCGCCAGCAGCCAAAGATCCAGGTCCGATGAGCAGTTCTTC

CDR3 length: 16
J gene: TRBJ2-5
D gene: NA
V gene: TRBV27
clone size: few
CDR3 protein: CASSRSRRPGQETQYF
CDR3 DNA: TGTGCCAGCAGTAGGAGTAGGAGACCGGGACAAGAGACCCAGTACTTC

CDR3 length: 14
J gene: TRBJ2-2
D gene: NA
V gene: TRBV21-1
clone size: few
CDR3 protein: CARQDTLNTGELFF
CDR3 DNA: TGTGCCAGGCAGGACACCTTGAACACCGGGGAGCTGTTTTTT

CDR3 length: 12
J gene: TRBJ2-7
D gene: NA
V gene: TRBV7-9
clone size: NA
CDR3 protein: CASSPEGVEQYF
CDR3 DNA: TGTGCCAGCAGCCCTGAGGGGGTCGAGCAGTACTTC

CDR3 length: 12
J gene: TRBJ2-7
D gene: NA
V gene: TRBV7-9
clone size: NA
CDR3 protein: CASTRDSYEQYF
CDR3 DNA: TGTGCCAGCACCCGAGATTCCTACGAGCAGTACTTC

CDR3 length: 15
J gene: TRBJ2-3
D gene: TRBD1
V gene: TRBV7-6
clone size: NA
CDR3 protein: CASSSKQRTGITQYF
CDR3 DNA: TGTGCCAGCAGCTCCAAACAGCGGACAGGGATAACGCAGTATTTT

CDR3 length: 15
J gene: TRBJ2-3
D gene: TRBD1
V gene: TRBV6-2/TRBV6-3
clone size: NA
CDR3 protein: CASSYQGQGADTQYF
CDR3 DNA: TGTGCCAGCAGTTACCAGGGACAGGGGGCGGATACGCAGTATTTT

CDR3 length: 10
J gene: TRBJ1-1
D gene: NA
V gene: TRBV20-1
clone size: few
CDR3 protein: CSASGLEAFF
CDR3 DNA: TGCAGTGCTAGTGGCCTAGAAGCTTTCTTT

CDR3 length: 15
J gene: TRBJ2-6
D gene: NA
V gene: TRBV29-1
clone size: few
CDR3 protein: CSGMMQHSGANVLTF
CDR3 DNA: TGCAGCGGAATGATGCAACACTCTGGGGCCAACGTCCTGACTTTC

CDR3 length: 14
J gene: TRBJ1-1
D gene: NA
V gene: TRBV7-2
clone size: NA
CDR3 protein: CASSGTFLNTEAFF
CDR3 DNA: TGTGCCAGCAGCGGGACCTTCCTGAACACTGAAGCTTTCTTT

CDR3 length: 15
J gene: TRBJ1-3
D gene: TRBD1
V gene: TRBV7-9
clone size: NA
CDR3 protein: CASSRQGAVGNTIYF
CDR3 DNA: TGTGCCAGCAGCCGACAGGGGGCTGTAGGAAACACCATATATTTT

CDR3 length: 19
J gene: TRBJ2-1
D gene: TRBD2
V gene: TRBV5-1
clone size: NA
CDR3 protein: CASSPLTSGGDISYNEQFF
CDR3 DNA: TGCGCCAGCAGCCCACTAACTAGCGGGGGAGACATCTCCTACAATGAGCAGTTCTTC

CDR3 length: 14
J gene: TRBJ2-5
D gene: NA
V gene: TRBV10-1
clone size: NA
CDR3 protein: CASSETRAGETQYF
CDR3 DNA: TGCGCCAGCAGTGAGACCCGGGCTGGGGAGACCCAGTACTTC

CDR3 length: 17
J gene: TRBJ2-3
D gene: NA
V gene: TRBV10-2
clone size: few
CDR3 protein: CASSERSPTSSTDTQYF
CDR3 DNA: TGCGCCAGCAGTGAACGGAGCCCGACATCTAGCACAGATACGCAGTATTTT

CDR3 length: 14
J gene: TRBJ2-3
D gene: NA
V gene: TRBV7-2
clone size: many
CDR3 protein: CASSLVLAPDTQYF
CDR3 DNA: TGTGCCAGCAGCTTAGTTCTAGCCCCAGATACGCAGTATTTT

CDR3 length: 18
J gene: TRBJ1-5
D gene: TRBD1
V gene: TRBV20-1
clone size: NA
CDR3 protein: CSARVVGRDRHSNQPQHF
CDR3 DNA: TGCAGTGCTAGAGTAGTGGGCCGGGACAGGCATAGCAATCAGCCCCAGCATTTT

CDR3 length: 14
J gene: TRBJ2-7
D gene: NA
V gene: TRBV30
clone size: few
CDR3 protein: CAWSVGLPSSQQYF
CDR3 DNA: TGTGCCTGGAGTGTAGGGCTGCCATCCTCCCAGCAGTACTTC

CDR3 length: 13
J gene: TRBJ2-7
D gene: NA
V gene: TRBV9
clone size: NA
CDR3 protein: CASCVDPTYEQYF
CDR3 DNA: TGTGCCAGCTGCGTAGACCCAACCTACGAGCAGTACTTC

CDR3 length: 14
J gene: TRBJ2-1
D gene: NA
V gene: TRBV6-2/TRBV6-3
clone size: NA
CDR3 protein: CASNPTDLYNEQFF
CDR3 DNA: TGTGCCAGCAACCCGACAGATCTGTACAATGAGCAGTTCTTC

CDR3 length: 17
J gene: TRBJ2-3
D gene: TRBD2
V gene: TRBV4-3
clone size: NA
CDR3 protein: CASSQEGRLAVRDTQYF
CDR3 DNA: TGCGCCAGCAGCCAAGAGGGGCGACTAGCGGTTAGGGATACGCAGTATTTT

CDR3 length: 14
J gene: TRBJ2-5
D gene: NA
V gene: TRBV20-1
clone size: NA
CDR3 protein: CSANQQGIQETQYF
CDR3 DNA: TGCAGTGCTAATCAACAGGGTATCCAAGAGACCCAGTACTTC